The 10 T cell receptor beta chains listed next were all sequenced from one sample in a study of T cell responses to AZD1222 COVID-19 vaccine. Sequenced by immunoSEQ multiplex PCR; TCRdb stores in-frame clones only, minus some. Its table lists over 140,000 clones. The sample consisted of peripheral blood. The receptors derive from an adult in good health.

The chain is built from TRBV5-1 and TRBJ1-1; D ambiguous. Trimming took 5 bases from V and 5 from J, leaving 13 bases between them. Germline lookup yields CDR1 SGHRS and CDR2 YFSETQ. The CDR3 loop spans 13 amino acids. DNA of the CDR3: TGCGCCAGCAGATTAGCCCCGGGTACTGAAGCTTTCTTT. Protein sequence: CASRLAPGTEAFF.

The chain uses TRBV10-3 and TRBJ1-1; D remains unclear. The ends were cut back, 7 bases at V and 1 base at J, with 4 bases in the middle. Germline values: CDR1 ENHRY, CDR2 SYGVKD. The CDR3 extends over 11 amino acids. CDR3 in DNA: TGTGCCATCAAAGCGAACACTGAAGCTTTCTTT. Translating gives CAIKANTEAFF.

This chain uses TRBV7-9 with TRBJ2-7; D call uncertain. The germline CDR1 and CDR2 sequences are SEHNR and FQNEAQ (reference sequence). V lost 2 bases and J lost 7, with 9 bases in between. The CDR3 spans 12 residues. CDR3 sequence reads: CASSLSSREQYF. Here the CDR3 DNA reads TGTGCCAGCAGCTTAAGTAGTCGGGAGCAGTACTTC.

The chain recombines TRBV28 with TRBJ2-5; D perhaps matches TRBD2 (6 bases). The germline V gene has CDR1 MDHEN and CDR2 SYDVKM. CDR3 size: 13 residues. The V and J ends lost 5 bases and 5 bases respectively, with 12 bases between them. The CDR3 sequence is CASSLRDWETQYF. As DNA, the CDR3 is TGTGCCAGCAGTCTCAGGGACTGGGAGACCCAGTACTTC.

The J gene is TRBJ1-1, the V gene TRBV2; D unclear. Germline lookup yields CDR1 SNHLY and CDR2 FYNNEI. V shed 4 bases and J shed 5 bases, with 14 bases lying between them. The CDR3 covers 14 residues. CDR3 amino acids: CASSGPPVGTEAFF. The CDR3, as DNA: TGTGCCAGCAGTGGACCCCCGGTAGGGACTGAAGCTTTCTTT.

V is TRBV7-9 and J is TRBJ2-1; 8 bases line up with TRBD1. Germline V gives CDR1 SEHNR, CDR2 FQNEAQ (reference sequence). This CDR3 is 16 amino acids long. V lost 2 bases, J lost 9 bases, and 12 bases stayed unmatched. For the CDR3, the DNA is TGTGCCAGCAGCTTATACAGGGGGGAAGTCTTAATTGAGCAGTTCTTC. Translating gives CASSLYRGEVLIEQFF.

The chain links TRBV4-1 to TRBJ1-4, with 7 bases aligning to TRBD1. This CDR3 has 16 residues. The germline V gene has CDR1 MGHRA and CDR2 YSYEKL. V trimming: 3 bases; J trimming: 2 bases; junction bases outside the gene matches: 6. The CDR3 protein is CASSHQGQSTNEKLFF. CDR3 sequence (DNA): TGCGCCAGCAGCCACCAGGGACAGTCGACTAATGAAAAACTGTTTTTT.

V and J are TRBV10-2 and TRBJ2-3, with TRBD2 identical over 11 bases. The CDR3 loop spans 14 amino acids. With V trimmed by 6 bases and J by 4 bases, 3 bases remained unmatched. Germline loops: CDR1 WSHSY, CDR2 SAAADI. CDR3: CASRSSGGADTQYF. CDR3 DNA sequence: TGCGCCAGCAGGAGTAGCGGGGGGGCAGATACGCAGTATTTT.

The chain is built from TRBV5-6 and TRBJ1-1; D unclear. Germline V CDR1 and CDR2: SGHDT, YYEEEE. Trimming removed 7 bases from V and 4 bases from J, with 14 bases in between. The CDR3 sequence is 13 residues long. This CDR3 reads CASPMSQTTEAFF. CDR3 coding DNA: TGTGCCAGCCCGATGAGTCAGACCACTGAAGCTTTCTTT.

CDR3 nucleotide sequence: TGTGCCAGCAGTGCAGGGGACTTATACTATGGCTACACCTTC. Protein product: CASSAGDLYYGYTF. The chain uses TRBV2 and TRBJ1-2; TRBD1 might be the D (6 bases). In germline, CDR1 is SNHLY, CDR2 FYNNEI. The CDR3 sequence is 14 residues long. V lost 4 bases, J lost 3 bases, and 12 bases lay in between.